One sample yielded the 8 T cell receptor beta chains listed below, sequenced in a study of cytomegalovirus exposure and HLA in healthy donors. The PCR ran on 60 Vbeta and 13 Jbeta primers. Measured with immunoSEQ multiplex PCR; TCRdb has only the in-frame clones, and not every one. The sample includes tens of thousands of clones, 65% to 85% seen only once; the top ten take almost 6%. The source material was PBMCs. The origin of the receptors is a male donor in good health and CMV-seronegative.

A few counts support this clone. The chain carries TRBV11-3 and TRBJ2-2, with D tentatively TRBD1 (5 bases). V lost 4 bases and J lost 8, with 8 bases in between. The CDR3 loop spans 12 amino acids. CDR1 is SGHNT, CDR2 YENEEA, per germline. The CDR3 sequence is CASSWGAGELFF. The CDR3 coding sequence is TGTGCCAGCAGCTGGGGCGCTGGGGAGCTGTTTTTT.

This chain joins TRBV21-1 and TRBJ1-6; the table's D call TRBD1 went unverified against the DNA. TRBV21-1 has pseudogene status. The CDR3 extends over 15 amino acids. The DNA of the CDR3 is TGTGCCAGCAGCTTCCGGACAGGGTTGGACTCACCCCTCCACTTT. Its translation: CASSFRTGLDSPLHF.

V is TRBV19 and J is TRBJ2-1; 16 nucleotides line up with TRBD2. J was trimmed by 7 bases and V by 5 bases; bases with no gene match: 11. The germline V gene encodes CDR1 LNHDA and CDR2 SQIVND (reference sequence). There are 18 residues in the CDR3. In nucleotides, the CDR3 is TGTGCCAGTAGTCAGTTGGGGACTAGCGGGGGGGGTTGGAATGAGCAGTTCTTC. Translated: CASSQLGTSGGGWNEQFF. Full variable domain (missing parts from reference TRBV19 and TRBJ2-1): DGGITQSPKYLFRKEGQNVTLSCEQNLNHDAMYWYRQDPGQGLRLIYYSQIVNDFQKGDIAEGYSVSREKKESFPLTVTSAQKNPTAFYLCASSQLGTSGGGWNEQFFGPGTRLTVL.

The chain uses TRBV29-1 and TRBJ2-5, with 8 positions matching TRBD2. J gave up 1 base and V 7 bases, and 5 bases lay outside the gene matches. Germline V gene lookup returns CDR1 SQVTM and CDR2 ANQGSEA. The CDR3 loop spans 13 amino acids. The CDR3 loop is CSGGTSGQETQYF. The DNA for the CDR3 is TGCAGCGGTGGCACTAGCGGCCAAGAGACCCAGTACTTC.

V and J are TRBV7-2 and TRBJ2-1; 9 nucleotides line up with TRBD2. The CDR3 length is 16 residues. Trimming took 5 bases from V and 9 from J; bases not matched to a gene: 14. In germline, CDR1 is SGHTA, CDR2 FQGNSA. The CDR3 spells CASSRSGGPLSSEQFF. The CDR3 DNA sequence: TGTGCCAGCAGCCGGAGCGGGGGGCCTTTAAGTAGTGAGCAGTTCTTC.

This clone showed up just a few times. The V and J genes are TRBV7-9 and TRBJ1-1; D ambiguous. Deletions cut 4 bases from V and 4 bases from J, with 7 bases between. CDR3 length: 12 amino acids. Germline V gene sequence: CDR1 SEHNR, CDR2 FQNEAQ (reference sequence). Here the CDR3 reads CASSYYGTEAFF. The CDR3 nucleotides are TGTGCCAGCAGCTACTATGGCACTGAAGCTTTCTTT.

The chain joins TRBV30 to TRBJ1-5; TRBD1 aligns across 7 bases. The CDR3 consists of 14 residues. V was pared by 4 bases and J by 3 bases, with 6 bases of the junction left unmatched. From germline, CDR1 is GTSNPN and CDR2 SVGIG (reference sequence). This chain's CDR3 is CAWTQGQPNQPQHF. CDR3 DNA sequence: TGTGCCTGGACCCAGGGACAGCCCAATCAGCCCCAGCATTTT.

This chain uses TRBV9 with TRBJ1-5, with TRBD1 as a possible D gene (6 bases). Germline V gene lookup returns CDR1 SGDLS and CDR2 YYNGEE. The V end was cut by 3 bases, the J end by 6 bases, with 19 bases between. CDR3 length: 16 amino acids. The CDR3 DNA reads TGTGCCAGCAGCGAGGGGGGGCAGGGGATGGGTCAGCCCCAGCATTTT. Protein: CASSEGGQGMGQPQHF.